These 23 T cell receptor beta chains came from one sample sequenced in a study of yellow fever vaccine responses in identical twins. TCRdb passed the RT-PCR reads through MiXCR, listing each CDR3 protein once. The repertoire includes 3,500 to 5,000 distinct CDR3 sequences, 85% of them detected once, and under 3.5% sits in the top ten. The input for sequencing was T cells from blood (PBMCs), unsorted or a sorted subset (not recorded which), taken before or after yellow fever vaccination (not recorded which). The receptor source for this set is a woman under 30 who received the yellow fever vaccine.

This sequence joins TRBV10-1 and TRBJ1-1; 9 bases map to TRBD1. J was trimmed by 0 bases and V by 3 bases; bases with no gene match: 8. The CDR3 is made up of 17 amino acids. Germline V gene lookup returns CDR1 WNHNN and CDR2 SYGVQD (reference sequence). The CDR3 coding sequence is TGCGCCAGCAGTGAAGGGACAGGGATTGGATTGAACACTGAAGCTTTCTTT. Protein: CASSEGTGIGLNTEAFF.

This chain joins TRBV11-2 and TRBJ2-1, with D hard to call. The CDR3 spans 14 residues. Trimming stripped 4 bases from V and 6 bases from J, with 13 bases between. Germline V gene sequence: CDR1 SGHAT, CDR2 FQNNGV. The CDR3 loop reads CASSSVGRRNEQFF. CDR3 bases: TGTGCCAGCAGCTCCGTGGGCCGTCGCAATGAGCAGTTCTTC.

The V call is TRBV2, the J call TRBJ2-5, with D uncertain. The CDR3 spans 15 residues. Germline V gene data show CDR1 as SNHLY and CDR2 as FYNNEI. The V end was cut by 2 bases, the J end by 4 bases, with 14 bases between. The CDR3 DNA is TGTGCCAGCAGTGAAAGGGCCGGGTCAGGAGAGACCCAGTACTTC. Its translation is CASSERAGSGETQYF.

This rearrangement joins TRBV29-1 to TRBJ2-1; 7 nucleotides match TRBD1. CDR3 length: 9 amino acids. Per the germline V gene, CDR1 is SQVTM and CDR2 is ANQGSEA. The V segment lost 6 bases and the J segment 10 bases; nucleotides outside the gene matches: 0. The CDR3 region has the DNA TGCAGCGTGGGACAGGAGCAGTTCTTC. This encodes CSVGQEQFF.

This clonotype was seen only once. The chain has TRBV11-3 and TRBJ2-4, with D possibly being TRBD2 (7 bases). The germline V gene has CDR1 SGHNT and CDR2 YENEEA. V was pared by 2 bases and J by 8 bases, with 13 bases between. The CDR3 extends over 14 amino acids. As DNA, the CDR3 is TGTGCCAGCAGCTTATTGTCGGGGGGCGACATTCAGTACTTC. Translation: CASSLLSGGDIQYF.

The chain uses TRBV29-1 and TRBJ2-2; D remains unclear. Deletions cut 4 bases from V and 3 bases from J, with 3 bases between. The CDR3 spans 11 residues. In germline, CDR1 is SQVTM, CDR2 ANQGSEA. The CDR3 coding sequence is TGCAGCGTTGTTTACACCGGGGAGCTGTTTTTT. Protein: CSVVYTGELFF.

The genes are TRBV28 and TRBJ2-1, with 11 bases that match TRBD2. The trim removed 7 bases at V and 8 bases at J, leaving 4 bases unmatched. The CDR3 is made up of 13 amino acids. The V gene's germline CDR1 is MDHEN and CDR2 SYDVKM. For the CDR3, the DNA is TGTGCCAGCATGCTAGCGGGAGGTTATGAGCAGTTCTTC. Its translation is CASMLAGGYEQFF. Combining the CDR3 with reference TRBV28 and TRBJ2-1 gives the whole variable domain DVKVTQSSRYLVKRTGEKVFLECVQDMDHENMFWYRQDPGLGLRLIYFSYDVKMKEKGDIPEGYSVSREKKERFSLILESASTNQTSMYLCASMLAGGYEQFFGPGTRLTVL.

The gene calls are TRBV29-1 and TRBJ2-1; D might be TRBD2 (7 bases). The CDR3 is made up of 19 amino acids. Germline CDR1 is SQVTM and CDR2 is ANQGSEA. V was pared by 7 bases and J by 0 bases, with 28 bases between. In DNA, the CDR3 is TGCAGCGGATCCAGGGGACTTACCCAAGCGGGACGCTCCTACAATGAGCAGTTCTTC. Translated, it gives CSGSRGLTQAGRSYNEQFF.

The rearrangement uses TRBV15 and TRBJ2-1, with TRBD1 matching 11 bases. In germline, CDR1 is LNHNV, CDR2 YYDKDF (reference sequence). V lost 1 base to trimming and J lost 7 bases; unmatched junction nucleotides: 9. This CDR3 is 17 amino acids long. This chain's CDR3 is CATSRAPRTGGINEQFF. The DNA for the CDR3 is TGTGCCACCAGCAGAGCACCCAGGACAGGGGGCATAAATGAGCAGTTCTTC.

This clonotype was observed once. The V gene is TRBV19, the J gene TRBJ2-1; tentative D call: TRBD1 (6 bases). The CDR3 is made up of 15 amino acids. The germline V gene encodes CDR1 LNHDA and CDR2 SQIVND (reference sequence). The V gene lost 6 bases and the J gene lost 1 base, with 13 bases spanning the gap. The CDR3 is CASRNRVGSYNEQFF. In DNA form, the CDR3 reads TGTGCCAGTAGGAACAGGGTTGGATCCTACAATGAGCAGTTCTTC.

This chain uses TRBV10-3 with TRBJ1-5; D remains ambiguous. V gave up 3 bases and J gave up 2 bases, with 11 bases separating them. CDR1 is ENHRY and CDR2 is SYGVKD in the germline V gene. The CDR3 is 15 amino acids. In DNA form, the CDR3 reads TGTGCCATCAGTGACTCGGACGCTGGCAATCAGCCCCAGCATTTT. Protein: CAISDSDAGNQPQHF.

This clonotype was seen a single time. The rearrangement uses TRBV5-1 and TRBJ2-1; 10 bases are shared with TRBD2. V shed 0 bases, J shed 8 bases, and the junction held 5 bases outside the gene matches. This CDR3 has 15 residues. Germline assignment: CDR1 SGHRS and CDR2 YFSETQ. CDR3 in DNA: TGCGCCAGCAGCTTGGTACTAGCGGGAAGGGATGAGCAGTTCTTC. Protein product: CASSLVLAGRDEQFF.

J is TRBJ2-4 and V is TRBV2, with 9 bases identical to TRBD1. The germline gives CDR1 SNHLY, CDR2 FYNNEI. The CDR3 has 15 residues. J gave up 4 bases and V 6 bases, and 7 bases lay outside the gene matches. The CDR3 DNA follows: TGTGCCAGCAGGAGGGGACAGGGAGTTAAAAACATTCAGTACTTC. Translated: CASRRGQGVKNIQYF.

This chain links TRBV20-1 with TRBJ2-5; possibly TRBD2 for D (5 bases). Germline V lookup: CDR1 DFQATT, CDR2 SNEGSKA (reference sequence). Trimming pared 2 bases from V and 4 bases from J, leaving 11 bases between. The CDR3 covers 13 residues. CDR3 DNA: TGCAGTGCTAGAAAGCGGCGAGTAGAGACCCAGTACTTC. Amino acid sequence: CSARKRRVETQYF.

In DNA, the CDR3 is TGCAGCGTTGAAAGAACGGACGCGGAATCCTACGAGCAGTACTTC. Translation: CSVERTDAESYEQYF. The chain combines TRBV29-1 with TRBJ2-7; D is undetermined. Deletions cut 2 bases from V and 1 base from J, with 15 bases between. This CDR3 has 15 amino acids. The germline gives CDR1 SQVTM, CDR2 ANQGSEA.

The chain recombines TRBV18 with TRBJ2-1; D is uncertain. This CDR3 is built from 15 residues. CDR1 and CDR2 from the germline V gene are KGHSH and LQKENI. V was pared by 3 bases and J by 10 bases, with 19 bases between. CDR3 sequence: CASSPYLGVDGEQFF. CDR3 nucleotide sequence: TGTGCCAGCTCACCGTACCTTGGGGTGGACGGGGAGCAGTTCTTC.

The chain is built from TRBV18 and TRBJ2-7, with D perhaps being TRBD1 or TRBD2 (5 bases each). V was cut by 3 bases and J by 7 bases, with 16 bases left in between. Germline values: CDR1 KGHSH, CDR2 LQKENI. The length of the CDR3 is 14 residues. The CDR3 DNA reads TGTGCCAGCTCACCGGGGGTAGGACTTTATGAGCAGTACTTC. Translating gives CASSPGVGLYEQYF.

The rearrangement links TRBV4-3 to TRBJ2-3; 8 bases line up with TRBD2. The CDR3 extends over 15 amino acids. Germline lookup yields CDR1 LGHNA and CDR2 YSLEER. The V segment lost 4 bases and the J segment 5 bases; nucleotides outside the gene matches: 8. CDR3 region: CASSPSREGQDTQYF. In DNA form, the CDR3 reads TGCGCCAGCAGCCCTTCTCGGGAGGGCCAAGATACGCAGTATTTT.

As concerns this clonotype: The final CDR3 position lacks the conserved phenylalanine or tryptophan, pointing to a likely read error. V and J are TRBV7-3 and TRBJ2-2; D unresolved. Germline values: CDR1 SGHTA, CDR2 FQGTGA. Trimming pared 0 bases from V and 2 bases from J, leaving 1 base between. The CDR3 loop spans 13 amino acids. The CDR3 sequence: CASSLTNTGELFL. The CDR3 DNA reads as TGTGCCAGCAGCTTAACTAACACCGGGGAGCTGTTTTTA.

The genes are TRBV11-3 and TRBJ2-5; D ambiguous. The CDR3 extends over 11 amino acids. Germline lookup yields CDR1 SGHNT and CDR2 YENEEA. Trimming removed 2 bases at V and 4 bases at J, with 2 bases between. CDR3 bases: TGTGCCAGCAGCTTATCAGAGACCCAGTACTTC. It is translated as CASSLSETQYF.

The chain carries TRBV7-6 and TRBJ2-1; TRBD2 agrees at 8 bases. Per the germline V gene, CDR1 is SGHVS and CDR2 is FNYEAQ. V lost 5 bases to trimming and J lost 4 bases; unmatched junction nucleotides: 10. CDR3 length: 16 residues. The CDR3 loop is CASSQLGLAGYNEQFF. For the CDR3, the DNA is TGTGCCAGCAGCCAACTGGGTCTAGCGGGTTACAATGAGCAGTTCTTC. The whole variable domain, remainder taken from reference TRBV7-6 and TRBJ2-1, is GAGVSQSPRYKVTKRGQDVALRCDPISGHVSLYWYRQALGQGPEFLTYFNYEAQQDKSGLPNDRFSAERPEGSISTLTIQRTEQRDSAMYRCASSQLGLAGYNEQFFGPGTRLTVL.

The genes are TRBV6-2 or TRBV6-3 and TRBJ1-2, with 9 bases aligning to TRBD1. Germline V gene lookup returns CDR1 MNHEY and CDR2 SVGEGT. With 1 base clipped from V and 0 bases from J, the junction kept 6 bases outside the gene matches. This CDR3 contains 17 residues. The CDR3 protein is CASSYYGQGLTNYGYTF. DNA for the CDR3: TGTGCCAGCAGTTACTACGGACAGGGGCTCACTAACTATGGCTACACCTTC.

V gene TRBV5-1 combines with J gene TRBJ2-7; TRBD1 matches at 7 bases. The V gene end was trimmed by 2 bases and the J gene end by 2 bases; junction bases not matched to a gene: 4. This CDR3 region has 14 residues. Germline assignment: CDR1 SGHRS and CDR2 YFSETQ. CDR3 loop: CASSLGQETYEQYF. As DNA, the CDR3 is TGCGCCAGCAGCTTAGGACAGGAGACCTACGAGCAGTACTTC.